The entry below gives a single TCR beta chain sequence along with its context. This clonotype has only a few counts. The antigen it binds to is not known. Base-call qualities are not available, and no considerably larger clone is one nucleotide away. This sample was taken from a study of T cells after yellow fever vaccination (dated by TCRdb to the late 2010s). Background on the whole study: The SMART-Seq v4 Ultra Low Input RNA kit was used to prepare libraries from fractions with low cell numbers. To follow T-cell clones before and after primary and booster YFV17D yellow fever vaccination, bulk TCR alpha and beta repertoires were sequenced over time. Two healthy male donors, one aged 18 to 30 and one aged 30 to 40 years, were included in the cohort. Bulk PBMC replicates and cell subsets were isolated from blood drawn at multiple timepoints before and after both primary and secondary immunization. What the authors observed across the whole study: A small fraction of clonotypes appeared in both the CD4 and CD8 compartments, likely as a result of convergent recombination. FACS-sorted repertoires could contain abundant contaminating clonotypes from the bulk population, so computational filtering was required. The secondary T-cell response was found to be weaker but faster than the primary response, with a peak reached on day 5 rather than on day 15. Because the study included only two donors, the extent to which the findings can be generalized is limited. Most clones expanded after primary vaccination were re-detected after the booster (around 96% of CD4 and around 86% of CD8), suggesting broad memory maintenance.

Synthesis of TCR cDNA relied on 5'RACE template switching, a step that introduced a universal primer site along with unique molecular identifiers. Priming for cDNA synthesis came from both the TCR alpha and TCR beta constant segments. Two PCR steps were used to amplify libraries, with sample barcodes and sequencing adapters being added in the second step. Sequencing of the libraries was done on either Illumina HiSeq 2500 (2x100 bp) or NovaSeq (2x150 bp). The study's own analysis went as follows. Reads were demultiplexed and collapsed into UMI consensus sequences with MIGEC, and V(D)J alignment was performed with MiXCR. Vaccine-responding clonotypes were defined with edgeR using replicate PBMC samples, requiring FDR below 0.01 and a log2 fold change above 5 up to day 15. Each bulk clonotype received a CD4 or CD8 identity based on whether the sequenced CD4 or CD8 repertoire contained that clonotype at higher abundance. Clones were called with MiXCR by TCRdb after fastp trimmed the public reads at Q25, and only in-frame beta chains were retained. A single entry per CDR3 protein holds the most common genes and DNA from its merged rows. TCRdb's processing, not the authors', yielded these V and J calls. This sample holds just under 600,000 distinct CDR3 sequences; about 13% were observed only once. The ten most abundant clones make up over 11% of the sample.

The treatment or condition label on this specimen signifies: live attenuated yellow fever vaccine strain. At each blood-draw timepoint, two biological replicates of bulk PBMCs were collected. A standard Ficoll-Paque protocol was used to isolate PBMCs from peripheral blood. TriZol was used to extract RNA from bulk PBMCs, CD4 and CD8 fractions, and dextramer-positive and dextramer-negative fractions. CDR1 MRHNA and CDR2 SNTAGT are derived from the germline V gene. CDR3 length: 15 amino acids, cysteine to phenylalanine. Only the CDR3 portion is preserved as DNA: 45 bases, with reading frame beginning at the first base.

The chain is made from TRBV6-4 and TRBJ1-5; TRBD1 lines up with 7 middle nucleotides. The sequence derives from a man younger than 45 who received the YFV17D yellow fever vaccine. Source: PBMCs, taken on the day of the yellow fever booster vaccination. The bases are TGTCGGGCAGGGGGAGCAACCCATGGCAATCAGCCCCAGCATTTT. The encoded protein is CRAGGATHGNQPQHF.